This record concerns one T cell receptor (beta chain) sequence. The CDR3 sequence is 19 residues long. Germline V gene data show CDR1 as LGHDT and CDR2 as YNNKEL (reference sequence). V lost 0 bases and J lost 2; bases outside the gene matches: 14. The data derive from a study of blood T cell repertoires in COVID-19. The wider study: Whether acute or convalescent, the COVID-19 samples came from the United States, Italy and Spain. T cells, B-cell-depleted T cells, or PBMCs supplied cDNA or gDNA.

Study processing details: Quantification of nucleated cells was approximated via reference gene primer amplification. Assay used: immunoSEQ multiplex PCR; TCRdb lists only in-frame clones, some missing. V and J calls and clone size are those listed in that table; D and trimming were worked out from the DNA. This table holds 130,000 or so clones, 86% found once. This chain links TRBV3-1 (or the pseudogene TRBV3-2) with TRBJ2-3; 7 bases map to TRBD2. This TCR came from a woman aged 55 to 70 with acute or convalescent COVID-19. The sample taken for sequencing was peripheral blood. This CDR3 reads CASSQEWVEAGPNTDTQYF. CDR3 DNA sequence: TGTGCCAGCAGCCAAGAATGGGTAGAAGCGGGGCCTAACACAGATACGCAGTATTTT.